This T cell receptor beta chain was recorded in a study of cytomegalovirus exposure and HLA in healthy donors. Study outcomes and limitations: Differences between HLA loci emerged in a later analysis of TCR association rates, with DRB1 most and HLA-C fewest.

The CDR3 runs 15 residues. The germline V gene encodes CDR1 SGHTA and CDR2 FQGNSA. V dropped 4 bases and J dropped 9; count of bases not matched to a gene: 6. 60 Vbeta and 13 Jbeta primers were used in PCR. Only in-frame clones appear in the TCRdb table, and some are missing; sequencing was by immunoSEQ multiplex PCR. The sample has some 100,000 clones, approximately 74% seen once; the top ten hold under 3%. With respect to this clone: The antigen is undetermined.

The TCR comes from a female donor in good health and CMV-seropositive. The J gene is TRBJ2-1, the V gene TRBV7-2; the match to TRBD2 covers 13 bases. The sequenced material came from PBMCs. The DNA for the CDR3 is TGTGCCAGCAGCTCGGGACTAGCGGGATGGGGTGAGCAGTTCTTC. Encoded protein: CASSSGLAGWGEQFF. Filled out from reference TRBV7-2 and TRBJ2-1, the complete variable domain reads GAGVSQSPSNKVTEKGKDVELRCDPISGHTALYWYRQSLGQGLEFLIYFQGNSAPDKSGLPSDRFSAERTGGSVSTLTIQRTQQEDSAVYLCASSSGLAGWGEQFFGPGTRLTVL.